What follows describes a single TCR beta chain. Unique molecular identifiers tagged the TCRbeta library. TCRdb reprocessed the PCR reads via MiXCR and lists one record per CDR3 protein. This table has around 200,000 distinct CDR3 sequences, roughly 10% appearing once. This sample is drawn from a study of T-cell reconstitution after alpha-beta-depleted transplantation in children. This sample comprised PBMCs from the stem cell graft donor, obtained from the stem cell graft. This receptor was identified in a human donor who donated a stem cell graft to a child with acute lymphoblastic leukemia.

The CDR3 is CAISEGGLAPYNEQFF. CDR3 DNA: TGTGCCATCAGTGAGGGGGGACTAGCGCCCTACAATGAGCAGTTCTTC. This chain uses TRBV10-3 with TRBJ2-1; 10 bases are shared with TRBD2. The CDR3 totals 16 residues. V lost 2 bases, J lost 2 bases, and 3 bases stayed unmatched. CDR1 ENHRY and CDR2 SYGVKD come from the germline V gene.